The 24 T cell receptor beta chains below were found in one sample sequenced in a study of blood T cell repertoires in COVID-19 (TCRdb year 2020). Library preparation employed the immunoSEQ multiplex PCR assay. TCRdb mirrors the immuneACCESS table, restricted to in-frame sequences. Some clones are absent from its copies; in checked studies, under half trace to an unresolved V gene, and the reason for the others is unknown. The sample includes 140,000 to 150,000 clones, with roughly 88% observed a single time. Approximately 1.5% of the sample goes to the ten largest clones. Material for sequencing was peripheral blood. These receptor sequences come from a woman between 50 and 59 years old with acute or convalescent COVID-19.

The V call is TRBV19, the J call TRBJ2-1; 9 bases agree with TRBD2. Germline lookup yields CDR1 LNHDA and CDR2 SQIVND (reference sequence). The CDR3 spans 17 residues. Losses at the gene ends were 3 bases for V and 6 bases for J; bases not matched to a gene: 12. CDR3 loop: CASSIQGWREGPNEQFF. CDR3 DNA: TGTGCCAGTAGTATCCAGGGGTGGCGGGAGGGCCCCAATGAGCAGTTCTTC.

The chain carries TRBV5-1 and TRBJ2-1; TRBD2 aligns across 9 bases. V dropped 4 bases and J dropped 4; count of bases not matched to a gene: 9. Germline CDR1 reads SGHRS; CDR2 reads YFSETQ. This CDR3 region has 16 residues. The CDR3 region has the DNA TGCGCCAGCAGCGGGAGTAGCGGGAGCTCATACAATGAGCAGTTCTTC. It codes for CASSGSSGSSYNEQFF.

This rearrangement joins TRBV5-4 to TRBJ2-7; 8 bases map to TRBD1. V gave up 0 bases and J gave up 7 bases; unmatched junction bases: 12. The CDR3 has 16 residues. From germline, CDR1 is SGHNT and CDR2 YYREEE (reference sequence). This chain's CDR3 is CASSLAPRTGLGEQYF. The CDR3 coding sequence is TGTGCCAGCAGCTTGGCCCCCCGGACAGGGTTGGGGGAGCAGTACTTC.

The chain couples TRBV27 to TRBJ2-7; D perhaps matches TRBD2 (6 bases). The CDR3 is 14 residues long. V was trimmed by 2 bases and J by 6 bases, leaving 14 bases between them. Germline CDR1 MNHEY, CDR2 SMNVEV (reference sequence). CDR3: CASSLLGRRGEQYF. Written as DNA, the CDR3 is TGTGCCAGCAGTTTACTTGGGAGGAGGGGCGAGCAGTACTTC.

This clone was detected only once. The chain recombines TRBV4-2 with TRBJ1-2, with D possibly matching TRBD1 (6 bases). Germline loops: CDR1 LGHNA, CDR2 YNFKEQ. Trimming stripped 1 base from V and 2 bases from J, with 8 bases between. The CDR3 has 14 amino acids. CDR3 loop: CASSQVDRNYGYTF. The CDR3 DNA is TGTGCCAGCAGCCAAGTGGACAGAAACTATGGCTACACCTTC.

The chain joins TRBV5-4 to TRBJ2-4, with 10 nucleotides matching TRBD1. CDR1 is SGHNT and CDR2 is YYREEE in the germline V gene (reference sequence). Trimming removed 0 bases from V and 6 bases from J; junction bases left unmatched: 12. The CDR3 is made up of 18 amino acids. The CDR3 DNA is TGTGCCAGCAGCTTGGGACAGGGGGCGGGGGTATTGGGAAACATTCAGTACTTC. This translates into CASSLGQGAGVLGNIQYF. The whole variable domain, remainder taken from reference TRBV5-4 and TRBJ2-4, is ETGVTQSPTHLIKTRGQQVTLRCSSQSGHNTVSWYQQALGQGPQFIFQYYREEENGRGNFPPRFSGLQFPNYSSELNVNALELDDSALYLCASSLGQGAGVLGNIQYFGAGTRLSVL.

In DNA form, the CDR3 reads TGCGCCAGCAGCCAAAGGCAGGGCCAGGGAGGGTTTTATGAGCAGTTCTTC. Its protein is CASSQRQGQGGFYEQFF. The chain is built from TRBV5-1 and TRBJ2-1; 7 bases map to TRBD2. The CDR3 is 17 amino acids. Germline-derived CDR1 and CDR2 are SGHRS and YFSETQ. J was trimmed by 8 bases and V by 4 bases; bases with no gene match: 18.

V and J are TRBV28 and TRBJ1-4; 11 nucleotides align to TRBD1. CDR1 is MDHEN, CDR2 SYDVKM, per germline. The CDR3 runs to 17 residues. The ends lost 6 bases at V and 4 bases at J; junction bases unmatched: 10. CDR3 bases: TGTGCCAGCAGGACCGGGACAGGGGGAGTTATTAATGAAAAACTGTTTTTT. Its protein is CASRTGTGGVINEKLFF. Filled out from reference TRBV28 and TRBJ1-4, the complete variable domain reads DVKVTQSSRYLVKRTGEKVFLECVQDMDHENMFWYRQDPGLGLRLIYFSYDVKMKEKGDIPEGYSVSREKKERFSLILESASTNQTSMYLCASRTGTGGVINEKLFFGSGTQLSVL.

The chain joins TRBV10-3 to TRBJ2-7; D is ambiguous. V lost 6 bases, J lost 2 bases, and 17 bases lay in between. The CDR3 runs to 15 residues. CDR1 is ENHRY and CDR2 is SYGVKD in the germline V gene. Here the CDR3 reads CAISHSAQDTYEQYF. CDR3 coding DNA: TGTGCCATCAGCCACTCGGCTCAGGATACCTACGAGCAGTACTTC.

This clone was counted a few times. V is TRBV6-5 and J is TRBJ2-7; TRBD2 agrees at 11 bases. The CDR3 is 16 residues long. With 0 bases clipped from V and 6 bases from J, the junction kept 7 bases outside the gene matches. Germline V gives CDR1 MNHEY, CDR2 SVGAGI. The CDR3 DNA reads as TGTGCCAGCAGTTACTCGATACTAGCGGGAGCGGTCGAGCAGTACTTC. This gives the protein CASSYSILAGAVEQYF.

The CDR3 region has the DNA TGTGCCATCAGTATAGGGGGCGATTCACCCCTCCACTTT. Its protein is CAISIGGDSPLHF. This chain joins TRBV10-3 and TRBJ1-6; 7 bases fit TRBD1. The CDR3 spans 13 residues. The V gene's germline CDR1 is ENHRY and CDR2 SYGVKD. The V segment lost 5 bases and the J segment 8 bases; nucleotides outside the gene matches: 3.

The chain combines TRBV27 with TRBJ1-6, with no clear D. CDR3 length: 15 amino acids. The V and J ends lost 1 base and 0 bases respectively, with 4 bases between them. Germline values: CDR1 MNHEY, CDR2 SMNVEV (reference sequence). CDR3 in amino acids: CASSLLSSYNSPLHF. The CDR3 coding sequence is TGTGCCAGCAGTTTATTGAGCTCCTATAATTCACCCCTCCACTTT.

V is TRBV6-5 and J is TRBJ2-7; weak D call: TRBD2 (6 bases). This CDR3 is built from 15 residues. V was cut by 0 bases and J by 3 bases, with 12 bases left in between. CDR1 and CDR2 from the germline V gene are MNHEY and SVGAGI. CDR3 sequence reads: CASSYSSRGLYEQYF. The CDR3 DNA reads as TGTGCCAGCAGTTACTCCTCCCGGGGACTCTACGAGCAGTACTTC.

The chain has TRBV3-1 (or the pseudogene TRBV3-2) and TRBJ1-1; 8 positions agree with TRBD1. The CDR3 covers 15 residues. The germline V gene has CDR1 LGHDT and CDR2 YNNKEL (reference sequence). V dropped 0 bases and J dropped 5; count of bases not matched to a gene: 5. The CDR3 region is CASSQETRGLTEAFF. In DNA, the CDR3 is TGTGCCAGCAGCCAAGAAACCAGGGGGCTTACTGAAGCTTTCTTT.

The chain links TRBV7-9 to TRBJ1-1; D gene unclear. The CDR3 extends over 12 amino acids. In germline, CDR1 is SEHNR, CDR2 FQNEAQ (reference sequence). Trimming removed 0 bases at V and 7 bases at J, with 6 bases between. The CDR3 DNA reads TGTGCCAGCAGCTTAGCCCTCAGTGAAGCTTTCTTT. Translating it yields CASSLALSEAFF.

This clone was picked up one time. For the CDR3, the DNA is TGTGCCACCAGCAGAAATTCCGGGACAGGCACAGATACGCAGTATTTT. Protein sequence: CATSRNSGTGTDTQYF. This chain links TRBV15 with TRBJ2-3, with TRBD1 matching 7 bases. The CDR3 consists of 16 residues. Trimming at V came to 2 bases and at J to 1 base, leaving 6 bases not matched to a gene. The V gene's germline CDR1 is LNHNV and CDR2 YYDKDF (reference sequence).

The chain employs TRBV29-1 and TRBJ1-4; unclear D gene. The CDR3 loop spans 17 amino acids. V lost 5 bases and J lost 2, with 21 bases in between. CDR1 SQVTM and CDR2 ANQGSEA come from the germline V gene. CDR3 nucleotides: TGCAGCGTTCTTTCCCTCCGGGCCAGAGGGACTAATGAAAAACTGTTTTTT. It is translated as CSVLSLRARGTNEKLFF.

This CDR3 is CASFPLAGGTDTQYF. The DNA for the CDR3 is TGTGCCAGCTTCCCTCTAGCGGGGGGTACAGATACGCAGTATTTT. V is TRBV6-5 and J is TRBJ2-3; 11 nucleotides match TRBD2. The CDR3 is made up of 15 amino acids. Looked up from germline, CDR1 is MNHEY and CDR2 is SVGAGI. V shed 8 bases, J shed 3 bases, and the junction held 7 bases outside the gene matches.

The count of this clone is one. V usage is TRBV7-2 and J usage is TRBJ1-1; unclear D gene. CDR1 is SGHTA and CDR2 is FQGNSA in the germline V gene. The CDR3 covers 15 residues. V shed 1 base and J shed 2 bases, with 11 bases lying between them. CDR3 sequence (DNA): TGTGCCAGCAGCTTAGTAGCGACTCCCAACACTGAAGCTTTCTTT. Amino acids: CASSLVATPNTEAFF.

In its sample, this clone was seen a few times. The V gene is TRBV7-9, the J gene TRBJ1-2; the D gene is possibly TRBD1 (5 bases). V lost 5 bases and J lost 6, with 19 bases in between. From germline, CDR1 is SEHNR and CDR2 FQNEAQ (reference sequence). The CDR3 runs to 15 residues. Written as DNA, the CDR3 is TGTGCCAGCAGCCTACCCAGGGTGGAAAGGGATGGCTACACCTTC. Its protein product is CASSLPRVERDGYTF.

V usage is TRBV10-3 and J usage is TRBJ2-1, with 9 bases aligning to TRBD2. Germline trimming cut 5 bases from V and 8 bases from J; bases unmatched to any gene: 19. The CDR3 contains 18 residues. Germline CDR1 is ENHRY and CDR2 is SYGVKD. This CDR3 is CAISNQKALSGSEDEQFF. The CDR3, as DNA: TGTGCCATCAGTAACCAGAAAGCCCTTAGCGGGAGTGAGGATGAGCAGTTCTTC.

The J gene is TRBJ2-2, the V gene TRBV2; 7 nucleotides line up with TRBD1. V was clipped by 3 bases and J by 1 base; unmatched bases: 2. Germline V gene lookup returns CDR1 SNHLY and CDR2 FYNNEI. The CDR3 is 15 residues long. DNA for the CDR3: TGTGCCAGCAGTGACAGACAGGGGAACACCGGGGAGCTGTTTTTT. Its protein product is CASSDRQGNTGELFF.

J is TRBJ1-1 and V is TRBV3-1 (or the pseudogene TRBV3-2); D possibly corresponds to TRBD1 (6 bases). This CDR3 region has 14 residues. Germline CDR1 LGHDT, CDR2 YNNKEL (reference sequence). The V end was cut by 2 bases, the J end by 5 bases, with 12 bases between. CDR3 sequence reads: CASSQQGIWTEAFF. The CDR3 DNA reads as TGTGCCAGCAGCCAACAGGGGATCTGGACTGAAGCTTTCTTT.

The rearrangement links TRBV10-1 to TRBJ2-1; 15 nucleotides line up with TRBD2. The CDR3 contains 18 residues. Germline CDR1 and CDR2: WNHNN and SYGVQD (reference sequence). V shed 3 bases and J 8 bases; nucleotides not matched to a gene: 11. The CDR3 coding sequence is TGCGCCAGCAGTGATTCTTTGGGGACTAGCGGGAGGTTCGATGAGCAGTTCTTC. Its protein is CASSDSLGTSGRFDEQFF.